The 22 T cell receptor beta chains given below trace back to one sample, sequenced in a study of blood T cell repertoires in COVID-19. Sequencing used immunoSEQ multiplex PCR; TCRdb keeps in-frame clones, though not all of them. The table records roughly 570,000 clones, about 88% of them present only once. The sequenced sample was peripheral blood. These receptors came from a woman between 50 and 59 years old with COVID-19, enrolled during active disease.

CDR3 sequence reads: CASSWGNSYEQYF. CDR3 sequence (DNA): TGTGCCAGCAGTTGGGGCAACTCCTACGAGCAGTACTTC. The genes are TRBV2 and TRBJ2-7; TRBD1 might be the D (5 bases). The CDR3 sequence is 13 residues long. Trimming removed 5 bases from V and 0 bases from J, with 8 bases in between. From germline, CDR1 is SNHLY and CDR2 FYNNEI.

The chain joins TRBV28 to TRBJ1-2; D might be TRBD1 (6 bases). CDR1 is MDHEN, CDR2 SYDVKM, per germline. The CDR3 sequence is 14 residues long. V lost 2 bases to trimming and J lost 5 bases, with 12 bases between them. The CDR3 DNA is TGTGCCAGCAGTTTAAGCCAGGGGCAGTATGGCTACACCTTC. As protein: CASSLSQGQYGYTF.

This chain uses TRBV2 with TRBJ2-7, with D possibly matching TRBD1 (6 bases). The CDR3 consists of 15 residues. Germline V lookup: CDR1 SNHLY, CDR2 FYNNEI. Trimming stripped 7 bases from V and 1 base from J, with 17 bases between. This CDR3 reads CASNREGGFSYEQYF. Here the CDR3 DNA reads TGTGCCAGCAATCGTGAAGGGGGATTTTCCTACGAGCAGTACTTC.

This chain connects TRBV5-8 to TRBJ1-6, with D possibly being TRBD1 (6 bases). CDR3 length: 14 amino acids. The V end was cut by 5 bases, the J end by 8 bases, with 14 bases between. Germline lookup yields CDR1 SGHTS and CDR2 YDEGEE. This CDR3 is CASRPTGIYSPLHF. The CDR3 DNA sequence: TGTGCCAGCAGACCGACAGGCATTTATTCACCCCTCCACTTT.

This clone occurred a few times. This sequence joins TRBV11-3 and TRBJ1-1; 7 positions agree with TRBD1. Unmatched junction bases numbered 2, after V lost 4 bases and J lost 3 bases. Germline CDR1 SGHNT, CDR2 YENEEA. The CDR3 has 13 residues. The CDR3 nucleotides are TGTGCCAGCAGCTGGCAGGGGGACACTGAAGCTTTCTTT. Protein sequence: CASSWQGDTEAFF.

V gene TRBV3-1 (or the pseudogene TRBV3-2) combines with J gene TRBJ2-1; no firm D call. The CDR3 is 13 amino acids. With 1 base removed from V and 6 bases from J, the gap between germline ends came to 7 bases. Germline-derived CDR1 and CDR2 are LGHDT and YNNKEL (reference sequence). The chain's CDR3 is CASSQGIINEQFF. CDR3 DNA: TGTGCCAGCAGCCAAGGTATTATCAATGAGCAGTTCTTC.

CDR3 nucleotide sequence: TGCAGCGTCGCAGGACTGTCGGAGAGCTCTGGGGCCAACGTCCTGACTTTC. It yields the protein CSVAGLSESSGANVLTF. V is TRBV29-1 and J is TRBJ2-6; tentative D call: TRBD2 (5 bases). The CDR3 loop spans 17 amino acids. Germline-derived CDR1 and CDR2 are SQVTM and ANQGSEA. Trimming cost V 6 bases and J 0 bases, with 18 bases left between them.

The V gene is TRBV7-9, the J gene TRBJ2-3, with 13 bases identical to TRBD2. The germline V gene has CDR1 SEHNR and CDR2 FQNEAQ (reference sequence). CDR3 size: 15 residues. V lost 5 bases to trimming and J lost 3 bases; unmatched junction nucleotides: 2. CDR3 residues: CASSGLAGVTDTQYF. The CDR3 DNA reads as TGTGCCAGCAGCGGACTAGCGGGGGTGACAGATACGCAGTATTTT.

The chain couples TRBV11-1 to TRBJ2-1, with a tentative D call TRBD2 (5 bases). V lost 5 bases and J 7 bases, leaving 18 bases between the germline ends. Germline V gene data show CDR1 as SGHAT and CDR2 as FQDESV (reference sequence). The CDR3 is 15 residues long. CDR3 loop: CASSPRGPTGNEQFF. As DNA, the CDR3 is TGTGCCAGCAGCCCCCGCGGGCCGACGGGTAATGAGCAGTTCTTC. The variable domain in full, with the rest retrieved from reference TRBV11-1 and TRBJ2-1, is EAEVAQSPRYKITEKSQAVAFWCDPISGHATLYWYRQILGQGPELLVQFQDESVVDDSQLPKDRFSAERLKGVDSTLKIQPAELGDSAMYLCASSPRGPTGNEQFFGPGTRLTVL.

V usage is TRBV5-4 and J usage is TRBJ1-1; no definite D call. This CDR3 is built from 14 residues. The germline gives CDR1 SGHNT, CDR2 YYREEE (reference sequence). The ends were cut back, 0 bases at V and 4 bases at J, with 10 bases in the middle. The CDR3 DNA reads TGTGCCAGCAGCTTGGGGGCAGGCCTCACTGAAGCTTTCTTT. It codes for CASSLGAGLTEAFF.

The chain couples TRBV5-5 to TRBJ2-3, with TRBD2 matching over 8 bases. CDR1 and CDR2 from the germline V gene are SGHKS and YYEKEE (reference sequence). The ends lost 1 base at V and 4 bases at J; junction bases unmatched: 2. The CDR3 is 14 residues long. DNA of the CDR3: TGTGCCAGCAGCTTGAGGACTAGCCCAGATACGCAGTATTTT. This sequence encodes CASSLRTSPDTQYF.

The chain carries TRBV15 and TRBJ1-1; D uncertain. The CDR3 contains 16 residues. Trimming cost V 0 bases and J 1 base, with 12 bases left between them. Germline CDR1 reads LNHNV; CDR2 reads YYDKDF (reference sequence). The CDR3 reads CATSRDLVSTNTEAFF. CDR3 DNA: TGTGCCACCAGCAGAGATCTCGTAAGCACGAACACTGAAGCTTTCTTT.

V and J are TRBV29-1 and TRBJ1-1; 9 bases align to TRBD1. Germline V gives CDR1 SQVTM, CDR2 ANQGSEA. The CDR3 sequence is 13 residues long. J lost 3 bases, V lost 7 bases, and 6 bases had no gene match. The CDR3, as DNA: TGCAGCGATATGACAGGGGGTGACACTGAAGCTTTCTTT. Translated, it gives CSDMTGGDTEAFF.

The rearrangement links TRBV6-1 to TRBJ2-1, with 8 bases that match TRBD2. Germline V gives CDR1 MNHNS, CDR2 SASEGT. J was trimmed by 8 bases and V by 3 bases; bases with no gene match: 6. The CDR3 runs to 14 residues. DNA of the CDR3: TGTGCCAGCAGTGATGTCGGGGGGGCCTATGAGCAGTTCTTC. Its translation is CASSDVGGAYEQFF.

The chain couples TRBV6-5 to TRBJ1-1; D not resolved. V lost 7 bases and J lost 1, with 7 bases in between. The CDR3 spans 12 residues. CDR1 MNHEY and CDR2 SVGAGI come from the germline V gene. The CDR3 sequence: CASIGRNTEAFF. The CDR3 DNA is TGTGCCAGCATAGGGAGGAACACTGAAGCTTTCTTT.

The rearrangement uses TRBV18 and TRBJ1-4, with 9 bases lining up with TRBD1. This CDR3 contains 15 residues. V dropped 0 bases and J dropped 6; count of bases not matched to a gene: 2. The germline V gene encodes CDR1 KGHSH and CDR2 LQKENI. The CDR3 DNA reads TGTGCCAGCTCACCACCGGGGACAGGGCATGAAAAACTGTTTTTT. Protein product: CASSPPGTGHEKLFF.

This clone appeared once. This chain links TRBV4-2 with TRBJ2-1; 7 bases fit TRBD2. The CDR3 has 16 amino acids. The germline CDR1 and CDR2 sequences are LGHNA and YNFKEQ. The ends lost 3 bases at V and 0 bases at J; junction bases unmatched: 5. CDR3 sequence (DNA): TGTGCCAGCAGCCACGAGCGGGGACCCTCCTACAATGAGCAGTTCTTC. The encoded protein is CASSHERGPSYNEQFF.

J is TRBJ2-5 and V is TRBV9, with TRBD2 matching 9 bases. The V segment lost 3 bases and the J segment 4 bases; nucleotides outside the gene matches: 1. The CDR3 extends over 13 amino acids. The germline V gene encodes CDR1 SGDLS and CDR2 YYNGEE. CDR3 nucleotides: TGTGCCAGCAGCGAGACTAGCGGAGAGACCCAGTACTTC. It specifies CASSETSGETQYF.

This clone was counted between two and nine times. The chain employs TRBV9 and TRBJ1-3, with D possibly being TRBD1 (6 bases). The germline gives CDR1 SGDLS, CDR2 YYNGEE. The V end lost 8 bases, the J end lost 2 bases, and 14 bases lay between the germline ends. CDR3 length: 14 amino acids. CDR3 sequence: CASNRETAGNTIYF. The CDR3 coding sequence is TGTGCCAGTAACAGGGAGACAGCTGGAAACACCATATATTTT.

V and J are TRBV5-4 and TRBJ2-3, with 8 bases that match TRBD2. Germline trimming cut 3 bases from V and 6 bases from J; bases unmatched to any gene: 9. The CDR3 is 15 amino acids. The germline CDR1 and CDR2 sequences are SGHNT and YYREEE (reference sequence). The CDR3 DNA reads as TGTGCCAGCAGCTCCGGGACTAGACTTTCTGATACGCAGTATTTT. This codes for CASSSGTRLSDTQYF.

This clone was observed a few times. The V and J genes are TRBV2 and TRBJ1-6; possibly TRBD1 for D (6 bases). The germline V gene has CDR1 SNHLY and CDR2 FYNNEI. V was pared by 3 bases and J by 6 bases, with 9 bases between. The CDR3 loop spans 14 amino acids. CDR3 DNA sequence: TGTGCCAGCAGTGAGTGGACAGCTAATTCACCCCTCCACTTT. Translated: CASSEWTANSPLHF.

In the case of this clone: The sample carries other DNA sequences with the same CDR3. The gene calls are TRBV2 and TRBJ1-5; 7 bases match TRBD1. V was pared by 5 bases and J by 4 bases, with 2 bases of the junction left unmatched. The CDR3 has 13 amino acids. Germline loops: CDR1 SNHLY, CDR2 FYNNEI. CDR3 in DNA: TGTGCCAGCAGTTCAGGGGGAAATCAGCCCCAGCATTTT. Its protein is CASSSGGNQPQHF. Combining the CDR3 with reference TRBV2 and TRBJ1-5 gives the whole variable domain EPEVTQTPSHQVTQMGQEVILRCVPISNHLYFYWYRQILGQKVEFLVSFYNNEISEKSEIFDDQFSVERPDGSNFTLKIRSTKLEDSAMYFCASSSGGNQPQHFGDGTRLSIL.